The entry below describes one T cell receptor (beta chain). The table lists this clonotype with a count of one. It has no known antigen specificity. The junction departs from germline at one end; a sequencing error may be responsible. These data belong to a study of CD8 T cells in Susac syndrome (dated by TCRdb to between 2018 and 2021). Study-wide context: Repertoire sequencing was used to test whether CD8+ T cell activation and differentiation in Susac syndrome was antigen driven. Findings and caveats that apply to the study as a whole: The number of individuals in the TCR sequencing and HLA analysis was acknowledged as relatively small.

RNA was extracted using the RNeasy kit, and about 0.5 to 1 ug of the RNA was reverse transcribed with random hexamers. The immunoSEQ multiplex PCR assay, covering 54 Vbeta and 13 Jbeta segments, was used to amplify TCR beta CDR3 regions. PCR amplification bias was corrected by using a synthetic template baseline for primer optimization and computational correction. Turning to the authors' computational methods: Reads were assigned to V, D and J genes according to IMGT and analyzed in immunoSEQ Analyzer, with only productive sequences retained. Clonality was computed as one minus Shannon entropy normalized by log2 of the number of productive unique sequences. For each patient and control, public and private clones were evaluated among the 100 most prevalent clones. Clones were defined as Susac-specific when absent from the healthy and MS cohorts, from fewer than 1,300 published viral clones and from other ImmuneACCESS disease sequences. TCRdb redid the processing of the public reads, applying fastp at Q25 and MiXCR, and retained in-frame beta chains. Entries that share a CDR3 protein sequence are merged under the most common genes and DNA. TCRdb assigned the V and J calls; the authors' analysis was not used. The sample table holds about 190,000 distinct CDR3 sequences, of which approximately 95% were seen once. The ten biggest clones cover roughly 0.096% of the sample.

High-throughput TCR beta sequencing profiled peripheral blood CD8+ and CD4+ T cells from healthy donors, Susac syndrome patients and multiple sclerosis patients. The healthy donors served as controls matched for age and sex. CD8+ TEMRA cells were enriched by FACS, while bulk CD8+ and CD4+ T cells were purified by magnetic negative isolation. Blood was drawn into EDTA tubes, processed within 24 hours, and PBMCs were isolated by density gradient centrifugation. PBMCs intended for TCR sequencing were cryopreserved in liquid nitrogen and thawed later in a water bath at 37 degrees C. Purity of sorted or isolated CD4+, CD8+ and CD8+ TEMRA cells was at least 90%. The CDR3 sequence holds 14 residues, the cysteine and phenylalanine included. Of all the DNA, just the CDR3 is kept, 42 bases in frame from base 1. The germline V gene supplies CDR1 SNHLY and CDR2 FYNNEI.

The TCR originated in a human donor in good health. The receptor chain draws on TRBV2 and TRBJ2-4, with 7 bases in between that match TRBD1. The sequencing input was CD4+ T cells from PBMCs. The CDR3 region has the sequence CTSRDRRAKNIQYF. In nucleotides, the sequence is TGTACCAGCCGGGACAGAAGAGCCAAAAACATTCAGTACTTC.